A single sample is the source of the 19 T cell receptor beta chains below, sequenced in a study of T cell repertoires in cytomegalovirus infection. TCRdb re-called the reads through MiXCR, storing one row per CDR3 protein. Among about 260,000 distinct CDR3 sequences listed, over 8% were seen once. The specimen was PBMCs. The origin of the receptors is a human donor in good health (CMV status not recorded). Some clones in this sample may be carry-over from other donors' samples.

This clonotype occurred many times. Germline is not matched at one junction end, which may reflect a read error. The V and J genes are TRBV7-2 and TRBJ2-7; D gene uncertain. Germline V gene data show CDR1 as SGHTA and CDR2 as FQGNSA. This CDR3 is 16 amino acids long. The CDR3 sequence: CASSLGGGIISHEQYF. CDR3 coding DNA: TGTGCCAGCAGCTTAGGAGGTGGGATAATCTCCCACGAGCAGTACTTC.

The chain employs TRBV2 and TRBJ2-7; D is ambiguous. CDR3 size: 12 residues. Germline CDR1 reads SNHLY; CDR2 reads FYNNEI. Trimming shortened V by 0 bases and J by 4 bases, and 4 bases separated the two germline ends. The CDR3 DNA follows: TGTGCCAGCAGTGAAGCTAGGTACGAGCAGTACTTC. This translates into CASSEARYEQYF.

In this sample, this clonotype turned up many times. V and J are TRBV7-2 and TRBJ1-1, with D possibly being TRBD1 (6 bases). Trimming cost V 3 bases and J 3 bases, with 11 bases left between them. The CDR3 totals 14 residues. Germline V gene sequence: CDR1 SGHTA, CDR2 FQGNSA. DNA of the CDR3: TGTGCCAGCAGCTTCGGGGGCTCCCACACTGAAGCTTTCTTT. Protein sequence: CASSFGGSHTEAFF.

The chain carries TRBV29-1 and TRBJ1-1; D not resolved. Germline CDR1 reads SQVTM; CDR2 reads ANQGSEA. The CDR3 totals 14 residues. V gave up 2 bases and J gave up 1 base, with 11 bases separating them. CDR3 loop: CSVEPRPRNTEAFF. The CDR3 DNA reads TGCAGCGTTGAACCCAGGCCACGGAACACTGAAGCTTTCTTT. Complete variable domain (other parts from reference TRBV29-1 and TRBJ1-1): SAVISQKPSRDICQRGTSLTIQCQVDSQVTMMFWYRQQPGQSLTLIATANQGSEATYESGFVIDKFPISRPNLTFSTLTVSNMSPEDSSIYLCSVEPRPRNTEAFFGQGTRLTVV.

This clonotype was seen more than once but under ten times. The chain employs TRBV9 and TRBJ1-5; D perhaps matches TRBD1 (5 bases). The germline CDR1 and CDR2 sequences are SGDLS and YYNGEE. Trimming stripped 3 bases from V and 0 bases from J, with 10 bases between. CDR3 length: 15 residues. CDR3 in DNA: TGTGCCAGCAGCGAAACCGGGACTAGCAATCAGCCCCAGCATTTT. Protein sequence: CASSETGTSNQPQHF.

Many counts were recorded for this clonotype. This rearrangement joins TRBV7-2 to TRBJ2-7; D tentatively fits TRBD1 or TRBD2 (5 bases each). Trimming stripped 5 bases from V and 0 bases from J, with 17 bases between. Germline V lookup: CDR1 SGHTA, CDR2 FQGNSA. The CDR3 contains 16 residues. DNA for the CDR3: TGTGCCAGCAGCCCCGACGGGACCGACCGCTCCTACGAGCAGTACTTC. This encodes CASSPDGTDRSYEQYF.

In its sample, this clonotype was seen a few times. The V and J genes are TRBV7-2 and TRBJ2-7; TRBD1 agrees at 8 bases. The germline gives CDR1 SGHTA, CDR2 FQGNSA. J lost 3 bases, V lost 5 bases, and 9 bases had no gene match. The CDR3 is 15 residues long. CDR3 loop: CASSANRGALYEQYF. The CDR3 nucleotides are TGTGCCAGCAGCGCTAACAGGGGGGCTCTCTACGAGCAGTACTTC.

This clonotype has ten or more counts. J is TRBJ1-2 and V is TRBV7-2, with D unclear. Trimming cost V 1 base and J 3 bases, with 9 bases left between them. In germline, CDR1 is SGHTA, CDR2 FQGNSA. This CDR3 has 14 amino acids. This CDR3 reads CASSLVWPDYGYTF. CDR3 nucleotide sequence: TGTGCCAGCAGCTTAGTGTGGCCGGACTATGGCTACACCTTC. The full variable domain, with the rest looked up from reference TRBV7-2 and TRBJ1-2, is GAGVSQSPSNKVTEKGKDVELRCDPISGHTALYWYRQSLGQGLEFLIYFQGNSAPDKSGLPSDRFSAERTGGSVSTLTIQRTQQEDSAVYLCASSLVWPDYGYTFGSGTRLTVV.

This clonotype was recorded many times. This chain uses TRBV12-3 or TRBV12-4 with TRBJ1-1; TRBD1 aligns across 7 bases. J lost 7 bases, V lost 7 bases, and 12 bases had no gene match. CDR3 size: 14 residues. The CDR3 coding sequence is TGTGCCAGCACCCCTCGTCGACGACAGGGTGAAGCTTTCTTT. Its protein product is CASTPRRRQGEAFF.

This clonotype was recorded at least ten times. The V and J genes are TRBV7-2 and TRBJ2-7, with TRBD2 as a possible D gene (6 bases). CDR1 and CDR2 from the germline V gene are SGHTA and FQGNSA. This CDR3 spans 12 amino acids. Trimming left V 5 bases short and J 6 bases short, with 11 bases between. The CDR3 sequence: CASSRGLGEQYF. The CDR3 DNA reads as TGTGCCAGCAGCCGGGGACTCGGCGAGCAGTACTTC.

In its sample, this clonotype was seen many times. V and J are TRBV7-2 and TRBJ1-1; D uncertain. V shed 5 bases and J shed 1 base, with 8 bases lying between them. This CDR3 has 13 amino acids. Germline values: CDR1 SGHTA, CDR2 FQGNSA. The DNA of the CDR3 is TGTGCCAGCAGCCTCCCTCCGAACACTGAAGCTTTCTTT. Translating gives CASSLPPNTEAFF.

This clonotype was counted between two and nine times. This chain connects TRBV7-9 to TRBJ2-5, with 7 bases identical to TRBD2. Germline CDR1 SEHNR, CDR2 FQNEAQ (reference sequence). CDR3 length: 14 amino acids. V dropped 5 bases and J dropped 4; count of bases not matched to a gene: 7. The CDR3 region has the DNA TGTGCCAGCAGCCCCGCGGTAGCGGGAGAGACCCAGTACTTC. Amino acids: CASSPAVAGETQYF. Complete variable domain (other parts from reference TRBV7-9 and TRBJ2-5): DTGVSQNPRHKITKRGQNVTFRCDPISEHNRLYWYRQTLGQGPEFLTYFQNEAQLEKSRLLSDRFSAERPKGSFSTLEIQRTEQGDSAMYLCASSPAVAGETQYFGPGTRLLVL.

This clonotype was seen many times. The chain is built from TRBV7-4 and TRBJ2-7; 8 nucleotides line up with TRBD1. The V segment lost 5 bases and the J segment 5 bases; nucleotides outside the gene matches: 11. Per germline, CDR1 SGHVT and CDR2 SQSDAQ. CDR3 length: 15 residues. For the CDR3, the DNA is TGTGCCAGCAGCCCGAAAGGACAGGGAATCGACGAGCAGTACTTC. This codes for CASSPKGQGIDEQYF. The variable domain in full, with the rest retrieved from reference TRBV7-4 and TRBJ2-7, is GAGVSQSPRYKVAKRGRDVALRCDSISGHVTLYWYRQTLGQGSEVLTYSQSDAQRDKSGRPSGRFSAERPERSVSTLKIQRTEQGDSAVYLCASSPKGQGIDEQYFGPGTRLTVT.

This clonotype was counted only a few times. Here the CDR3 DNA reads TGTGCCAGCAGCCAAGCGGGACAAAACTCCTACGAGCAGTACTTC. It codes for CASSQAGQNSYEQYF. This chain connects TRBV3-1 to TRBJ2-7; maybe TRBD1 (6 bases). Germline loops: CDR1 LGHDT, CDR2 YNNKEL (reference sequence). V gave up 1 base and J gave up 0 bases, with 10 bases separating them. The CDR3 totals 15 residues.

On this clonotype itself: Just one base apart from a much larger clone, this may be a read error. The chain combines TRBV7-4 with TRBJ1-2, with D perhaps TRBD1 (5 bases). The CDR3 has 14 amino acids. In germline, CDR1 is SGHVT, CDR2 SQSDAQ. Here the CDR3 DNA reads TGTGCCAGCAGCTTACGGGGGACGTCCTATAGCTACACCTTC. Its translation: CASSLRGTSYSYTF.

This clonotype showed up many times. V gene TRBV29-1 combines with J gene TRBJ2-7; D gene uncertain. The V end lost 1 base, the J end lost 8 bases, and 9 bases lay between the germline ends. CDR3 length: 11 amino acids. From germline, CDR1 is SQVTM and CDR2 ANQGSEA. CDR3 DNA sequence: TGCAGCGTTGAAGGGGCAGGAAAGCAGTACTTC. Its protein product is CSVEGAGKQYF.

J is TRBJ2-5 and V is TRBV2; TRBD1 agrees at 9 bases. This CDR3 comprises 16 residues. The V gene's germline CDR1 is SNHLY and CDR2 FYNNEI. Trimming at V came to 8 bases and at J to 4 bases, leaving 14 bases not matched to a gene. CDR3 loop: CASSEERTGEGETQYF. CDR3 nucleotide sequence: TGTGCCAGCTCCGAGGAGCGGACAGGGGAGGGAGAGACCCAGTACTTC.

The genes are TRBV20-1 and TRBJ2-6; TRBD2 matches 14 bases. This CDR3 comprises 17 residues. V trimming: 6 bases; J trimming: 4 bases; junction bases outside the gene matches: 8. CDR1 DFQATT and CDR2 SNEGSKA come from the germline V gene (reference sequence). The CDR3 DNA follows: TGCAGTGCCGGGACTAGCGGGAGTGGGGGAGGGGCCAACGTCCTGACTTTC. Amino acid sequence: CSAGTSGSGGGANVLTF.

V and J are TRBV29-1 and TRBJ1-1; possibly TRBD1 for D (5 bases). CDR3 size: 12 residues. CDR1 is SQVTM, CDR2 ANQGSEA, per germline. V was clipped by 7 bases and J by 1 base, with 10 bases between them. The CDR3 DNA reads as TGCAGCGCGGGGGAAACGAACACTGAAGCTTTCTTT. Translation: CSAGETNTEAFF.